These 28 T cell receptor beta chains share one sample of origin, sequenced in a study of blood T cell repertoires in COVID-19. Clones were read by immunoSEQ multiplex PCR, and TCRdb kept only the in-frame ones, dropping some. This sample has 250,000 to 300,000 clones, with about 87% found just once. Input material: peripheral blood. The receptor set was obtained from a woman between 45 and 60 years old with COVID-19, enrolled during active disease.

The V gene is TRBV18, the J gene TRBJ2-1, with 13 positions matching TRBD2. J was trimmed by 8 bases and V by 5 bases; bases with no gene match: 6. The CDR3 spans 15 residues. CDR1 and CDR2 from the germline V gene are KGHSH and LQKENI. The CDR3 DNA reads as TGTGCCAGCTCATCCGACGGACTAGCGGGAGATGAGCAGTTCTTC. Translating gives CASSSDGLAGDEQFF.

The CDR3 region is CASSPLGASNEQFF. The CDR3 region has the DNA TGTGCCAGCAGCCCCTTGGGGGCCAGTAATGAGCAGTTCTTC. The J gene is TRBJ2-1, the V gene TRBV28, with TRBD1 as a possible D gene (6 bases). Trimming removed 6 bases from V and 7 bases from J, with 16 bases in between. From germline, CDR1 is MDHEN and CDR2 SYDVKM. This CDR3 is built from 14 residues.

The chain couples TRBV4-2 to TRBJ2-7, with 10 bases aligning to TRBD2. Germline V gene data show CDR1 as LGHNA and CDR2 as YNFKEQ. Trimming took 1 base from V and 2 from J; bases not matched to a gene: 2. The CDR3 totals 15 residues. CDR3: CASSQGTSGAYEQYF. For the CDR3, the DNA is TGTGCCAGCAGCCAAGGCACTAGCGGGGCCTACGAGCAGTACTTC.

V usage is TRBV5-1 and J usage is TRBJ1-2; D perhaps matches TRBD1 (5 bases). CDR1 and CDR2 (germline): SGHRS, YFSETQ. Deletions cut 3 bases from V and 6 bases from J, with 21 bases between. The CDR3 sequence is 16 residues long. The CDR3 DNA is TGCGCCAGCAGCTGGGGGGTAGACGAACTGGCCGATGGCTACACCTTC. As protein: CASSWGVDELADGYTF.

This clone was recorded once. The gene calls are TRBV7-9 and TRBJ1-4, with D perhaps TRBD1 (6 bases). Trimming took off 5 bases at V and 5 bases at J, with 15 bases between the two ends. This CDR3 contains 15 residues. Germline CDR1 and CDR2: SEHNR and FQNEAQ (reference sequence). This CDR3 reads CASSPVGGSNEKLFF. CDR3 DNA sequence: TGTGCCAGCAGCCCCGTAGGGGGATCAAATGAAAAACTGTTTTTT.

The chain links TRBV5-1 to TRBJ2-2, with 7 bases aligning to TRBD1. V was clipped by 3 bases and J by 0 bases; unmatched bases: 2. CDR3 length: 15 amino acids. Germline V gene lookup returns CDR1 SGHRS and CDR2 YFSETQ. In nucleotides, the CDR3 is TGCGCCAGCAGCTCCGGGACAGCGAACACCGGGGAGCTGTTTTTT. It specifies CASSSGTANTGELFF.

The chain carries TRBV7-9 and TRBJ1-2, with no clear D. The CDR3 is made up of 14 amino acids. V dropped 5 bases and J dropped 8 bases, with 18 bases sitting between them. Germline lookup yields CDR1 SEHNR and CDR2 FQNEAQ (reference sequence). The CDR3: CASSLGRRGWGYTF. Here the CDR3 DNA reads TGTGCCAGCAGCCTCGGGCGGCGCGGGTGGGGCTACACCTTC.

The rearrangement links TRBV5-1 to TRBJ2-3, with 7 nucleotides matching TRBD2. V shed 0 bases, J shed 0 bases, and the junction held 10 bases outside the gene matches. This CDR3 is 18 amino acids long. CDR1 SGHRS and CDR2 YFSETQ come from the germline V gene. In nucleotides, the CDR3 is TGCGCCAGCAGCTTGGGCGCGGGAGCCAGTTCTAGCACAGATACGCAGTATTTT. It is translated as CASSLGAGASSSTDTQYF.

This chain uses TRBV19 with TRBJ2-1; possible D gene TRBD1, 6 bases. Germline loops: CDR1 LNHDA, CDR2 SQIVND (reference sequence). The CDR3 is made up of 15 amino acids. Trimming shortened V by 4 bases and J by 0 bases, and 10 bases separated the two germline ends. This CDR3 reads CASSTGAISYNEQFF. Written as DNA, the CDR3 is TGTGCCAGTAGTACAGGGGCGATCTCCTACAATGAGCAGTTCTTC.

This clone was observed a single time. This chain links TRBV7-8 with TRBJ1-5, with D uncertain. The germline gives CDR1 SGHVS, CDR2 FQNEAQ. The CDR3 totals 18 residues. Trimming removed 2 bases at V and 0 bases at J, with 17 bases between. In DNA form, the CDR3 reads TGTGCCAGCAGCTTAACTGGGCCCCCTCTCTATAGCAATCAGCCCCAGCATTTT. It specifies CASSLTGPPLYSNQPQHF.

This clone was counted once. The V gene is TRBV6-1, the J gene TRBJ2-1; 7 nucleotides line up with TRBD2. The trim removed 2 bases at V and 0 bases at J, leaving 4 bases unmatched. This CDR3 region has 16 residues. Per the germline V gene, CDR1 is MNHNS and CDR2 is SASEGT. The chain's CDR3 is CASSEYGGNSYNEQFF. The CDR3 DNA is TGTGCCAGCAGTGAATACGGGGGGAACTCCTACAATGAGCAGTTCTTC.

This chain joins TRBV10-3 and TRBJ1-1, with D unresolved. This CDR3 is 14 amino acids long. Germline CDR1 reads ENHRY; CDR2 reads SYGVKD. V lost 2 bases, J lost 1 base, and 8 bases lay in between. The CDR3 DNA reads as TGTGCCATCAGTGAGATGGTCGGGAACACTGAAGCTTTCTTT. Amino acid sequence: CAISEMVGNTEAFF.

The chain links TRBV6-5 to TRBJ2-1, with D perhaps TRBD2 (5 bases). The CDR3 is made up of 14 amino acids. Germline assignment: CDR1 MNHEY and CDR2 SVGAGI. V was cut by 2 bases and J by 7 bases, with 12 bases left in between. CDR3 DNA: TGTGCCAGCAGTTACCACGGTGGGGAGAATGAGCAGTTCTTC. It codes for CASSYHGGENEQFF.

The chain combines TRBV7-6 with TRBJ2-5, with D tentatively TRBD1 (5 bases). V lost 3 bases, J lost 2 bases, and 10 bases lay in between. CDR3 length: 14 residues. The germline gives CDR1 SGHVS, CDR2 FNYEAQ. CDR3 amino acids: CASSFTDKQETQYF. The CDR3 coding sequence is TGTGCCAGCAGCTTTACGGACAAGCAAGAGACCCAGTACTTC.

This clone was recorded only once. The chain is built from TRBV29-1 and TRBJ2-3; TRBD2 matches at 11 bases. Trimming at V came to 4 bases and at J to 2 bases, leaving 8 bases not matched to a gene. The CDR3 is 16 amino acids. Germline V lookup: CDR1 SQVTM, CDR2 ANQGSEA. In DNA form, the CDR3 reads TGCAGCGTTGGAGGACTAGCGGGTGACTTCACAGATACGCAGTATTTT. Amino acids: CSVGGLAGDFTDTQYF.

The CDR3 loop reads CASSPGLASPDTQYF. CDR3 nucleotide sequence: TGCGCCAGCAGCCCGGGACTAGCGTCTCCAGATACGCAGTATTTT. V usage is TRBV5-1 and J usage is TRBJ2-3; 10 nucleotides match TRBD2. CDR3 length: 15 amino acids. From germline, CDR1 is SGHRS and CDR2 YFSETQ. The V and J ends lost 4 bases and 4 bases, in that order; junction bases with no gene match: 6.

Here the CDR3 reads CASSLPWRDSEKLFF. In nucleotides, the CDR3 is TGTGCCAGCAGTTTACCCTGGAGAGATAGTGAAAAACTGTTTTTT. V usage is TRBV28 and J usage is TRBJ1-4, with D unclear. The V gene lost 2 bases and the J gene lost 7 bases, with 14 bases spanning the gap. CDR1 is MDHEN, CDR2 SYDVKM, per germline. The length of the CDR3 is 15 residues.

The V and J genes are TRBV20-1 and TRBJ2-1, with D hard to call. This CDR3 has 10 amino acids. The germline V gene has CDR1 DFQATT and CDR2 SNEGSKA (reference sequence). V dropped 3 bases and J dropped 7 bases, with 4 bases sitting between them. The CDR3 DNA reads as TGCAGTGCTAGCCTAAATGAGCAGTTCTTC. Protein: CSASLNEQFF.

The chain is built from TRBV4-3 and TRBJ1-3; D remains unclear. Germline V gives CDR1 LGHNA, CDR2 YSLEER. The CDR3 has 18 residues. V lost 0 bases and J 3 bases, leaving 18 bases between the germline ends. The CDR3 region is CASSQDLTAGAFGNTIYF. DNA for the CDR3: TGCGCCAGCAGCCAAGATCTAACAGCAGGCGCTTTTGGAAACACCATATATTTT.

This chain uses TRBV6-2 or TRBV6-3 with TRBJ1-1; 7 bases fit TRBD1. The trim removed 6 bases at V and 4 bases at J, leaving 8 bases unmatched. The CDR3 runs 14 residues. From germline, CDR1 is MNHEY and CDR2 SVGEGT. The CDR3 spells CASSPRGGGTEAFF. Written as DNA, the CDR3 is TGTGCCAGCAGCCCCCGAGGGGGCGGCACTGAAGCTTTCTTT.

This clone came up once. CDR3: CASSQDVAGQGNQPQHF. CDR3 bases: TGCGCCAGCAGCCAAGATGTGGCTGGACAGGGCAATCAGCCCCAGCATTTT. V usage is TRBV4-3 and J usage is TRBJ1-5; 7 nucleotides match TRBD1. This CDR3 comprises 17 residues. Per germline, CDR1 LGHNA and CDR2 YSLEER. V dropped 0 bases and J dropped 2; count of bases not matched to a gene: 7.

The chain carries TRBV4-1 and TRBJ2-2, with D possibly being TRBD1 (7 bases). Germline V gives CDR1 MGHRA, CDR2 YSYEKL. CDR3 length: 17 residues. Deletions cut 1 base from V and 3 bases from J, with 15 bases between. The CDR3 DNA is TGCGCCAGCAGCCAAGTGGAGGGACAGTTGGACACCGGGGAGCTGTTTTTT. It encodes CASSQVEGQLDTGELFF.

The chain carries TRBV9 and TRBJ2-2; perhaps TRBD2 as D (5 bases). The CDR3 covers 14 residues. V dropped 7 bases and J dropped 6 bases, with 16 bases sitting between them. Germline assignment: CDR1 SGDLS and CDR2 YYNGEE. The CDR3 protein is CASGWTASSGELFF. CDR3 DNA: TGTGCCAGCGGATGGACTGCGAGTTCCGGGGAGCTGTTTTTT.

The rearrangement uses TRBV5-4 and TRBJ1-2; no clear D gene. This CDR3 contains 14 residues. V gave up 5 bases and J gave up 0 bases, with 11 bases separating them. Germline V gene data show CDR1 as SGHNT and CDR2 as YYREEE (reference sequence). The CDR3 nucleotides read TGTGCCAGCAGTTTAGGCGGGACTAACTATGGCTACACCTTC. It is translated as CASSLGGTNYGYTF.

J is TRBJ2-5 and V is TRBV7-9, with D hard to call. The germline V gene has CDR1 SEHNR and CDR2 FQNEAQ (reference sequence). This CDR3 is 14 amino acids long. V gave up 5 bases and J gave up 1 base, with 11 bases separating them. In nucleotides, the CDR3 is TGTGCCAGCAGCCAGATGCTGGCCCAAGAGACCCAGTACTTC. This codes for CASSQMLAQETQYF.

V is TRBV6-5 and J is TRBJ2-1, with 7 positions matching TRBD2. After removal of 6 bases from V and 2 bases from J, the junction contained 4 bases not matched to a gene. This CDR3 has 14 residues. Germline V lookup: CDR1 MNHEY, CDR2 SVGAGI. CDR3 sequence: CASSLADTYNEQFF. The CDR3 coding sequence is TGTGCCAGCAGCCTAGCGGATACCTACAATGAGCAGTTCTTC.

This sequence joins TRBV7-8 and TRBJ1-1; D is undetermined. CDR1 SGHVS and CDR2 FQNEAQ come from the germline V gene. The CDR3 is 15 residues long. V lost 9 bases, J lost 0 bases, and 17 bases lay in between. The CDR3 here is CASFLMSIVNTEAFF. The CDR3 region has the DNA TGTGCCAGTTTTCTCATGAGCATCGTGAACACTGAAGCTTTCTTT.

The chain employs TRBV30 and TRBJ1-2; D is unclear. CDR3 length: 15 residues. The germline V gene has CDR1 GTSNPN and CDR2 SVGIG (reference sequence). V lost 1 base, J lost 1 base, and 13 bases lay in between. The CDR3 sequence is CAWSEAGSINYGYTF. The CDR3 DNA follows: TGTGCCTGGAGTGAGGCAGGCAGCATTAACTATGGCTACACCTTC.